This entry lists 16 T cell receptor beta chains sequenced from one sample in a study of cytotoxic CD8 clonotypes in ibrutinib-treated CLL. The table came from immunoSEQ multiplex PCR; TCRdb's copy has only in-frame clones and leaves some out. The sample lists around 140,000 clones, 70% to 85% seen once, with approximately 30% in the top ten. The sample here was PBMCs, taken after 12 months of ibrutinib treatment. The receptors stem from a human donor with chronic lymphocytic leukemia.

The chain links TRBV11-3 to TRBJ1-4, with 10 bases that match TRBD1. Germline CDR1 reads SGHNT; CDR2 reads YENEEA. The CDR3 runs 15 residues. V lost 5 bases, J lost 5 bases, and 5 bases stayed unmatched. The CDR3 sequence is CASSIRTGGNEKLFF. Here the CDR3 DNA reads TGTGCCAGCAGCATTCGGACAGGGGGGAATGAAAAACTGTTTTTT.

This sequence joins TRBV7-2 and TRBJ2-3, with a tentative D call TRBD2 (6 bases). Germline V gives CDR1 SGHTA, CDR2 FQGNSA. With 4 bases removed from V and 2 bases from J, the gap between germline ends came to 10 bases. This CDR3 region has 14 residues. The CDR3 protein is CASSWGLVTDTQYF. The CDR3 DNA reads TGTGCCAGCAGCTGGGGACTCGTCACAGATACGCAGTATTTT.

The chain has TRBV30 and TRBJ1-2, with D possibly TRBD1 on 6 matching bases. V lost 0 bases to trimming and J lost 4 bases, with 15 bases between them. The CDR3 runs to 15 residues. CDR1 GTSNPN and CDR2 SVGIG come from the germline V gene (reference sequence). CDR3 DNA: TGTGCCTGGAGTGTACAAGGGGGATGGAGCTATGGCTACACCTTC. Translated: CAWSVQGGWSYGYTF.

This sequence joins TRBV11-2 and TRBJ1-1; D is undetermined. Germline loops: CDR1 SGHAT, CDR2 FQNNGV. The CDR3 is made up of 14 amino acids. Trimming pared 0 bases from V and 0 bases from J, leaving 5 bases between. The DNA for the CDR3 is TGTGCCAGCAGCTTAGATCGCCTGAACACTGAAGCTTTCTTT. This encodes CASSLDRLNTEAFF.

The J gene is TRBJ1-5, the V gene TRBV15, with D hard to call. V dropped 5 bases and J dropped 3 bases, with 11 bases sitting between them. Looked up from germline, CDR1 is LNHNV and CDR2 is YYDKDF (reference sequence). The CDR3 loop spans 14 amino acids. CDR3 DNA: TGTGCCACCAGCCAAAGGGAAATCAATCAGCCCCAGCATTTT. Translation: CATSQREINQPQHF.

The CDR3 DNA reads as TGTGCCAGCAGGACAGGGGGCACTGAAGCTTTCTTT. Translation gives CASRTGGTEAFF. V is TRBV6-5 and J is TRBJ1-1; 9 bases are a match to TRBD1. This CDR3 spans 12 amino acids. Germline CDR1 is MNHEY and CDR2 is SVGAGI. Trimming at V came to 6 bases and at J to 4 bases, leaving 0 bases not matched to a gene.

The chain has TRBV6-1 and TRBJ2-7; 8 bases line up with TRBD1. V trimming: 3 bases; J trimming: 11 bases; junction bases outside the gene matches: 6. CDR1 and CDR2 from the germline V gene are MNHNS and SASEGT. The CDR3 has 12 residues. CDR3 DNA sequence: TGTGCCAGCAGTGAGAGACAGGGGTGGGAGTACTTC. The encoded protein is CASSERQGWEYF.

The V call is TRBV7-2, the J call TRBJ1-5, with 8 bases identical to TRBD1. This CDR3 comprises 14 residues. Germline CDR1 reads SGHTA; CDR2 reads FQGNSA. The ends lost 5 bases at V and 7 bases at J; junction bases unmatched: 7. The CDR3 is CASSPAGGVQPQHF. The CDR3 DNA follows: TGTGCCAGCAGCCCCGCAGGGGGCGTACAGCCCCAGCATTTT.

This sequence joins TRBV7-2 and TRBJ2-5; D assignment may be TRBD1 or TRBD2 (7 bases each). This CDR3 has 15 amino acids. Per germline, CDR1 SGHTA and CDR2 FQGNSA. Trimming left V 2 bases short and J 1 base short, with 11 bases between. The CDR3: CASSLQGGPQETQYF. The DNA of the CDR3 is TGTGCCAGCAGCTTACAGGGGGGGCCCCAAGAGACCCAGTACTTC.

This chain's CDR3 is CASSTGTGSSPLHF. The CDR3 DNA follows: TGTGCCAGCAGTACCGGGACAGGGAGCTCACCCCTCCACTTT. This chain joins TRBV27 and TRBJ1-6; TRBD1 aligns across 9 bases. Germline trimming cut 5 bases from V and 10 bases from J; bases unmatched to any gene: 6. The CDR3 is 14 residues long. The germline V gene has CDR1 MNHEY and CDR2 SMNVEV (reference sequence).

This sequence joins TRBV9 and TRBJ2-3; TRBD1 is a possible D gene (6 bases). CDR1 is SGDLS and CDR2 is YYNGEE in the germline V gene. Trimming cost V 1 base and J 5 bases, with 11 bases left between them. CDR3 length: 14 amino acids. CDR3 coding DNA: TGTGCCAGCAGCGTAAGGCCCAGGGGAGATACGCAGTATTTT. Translation: CASSVRPRGDTQYF.

The V and J genes are TRBV28 and TRBJ2-5; 11 bases agree with TRBD2. V trimming: 5 bases; J trimming: 4 bases; junction bases outside the gene matches: 6. Germline lookup yields CDR1 MDHEN and CDR2 SYDVKM. CDR3 length equals 15 residues. CDR3 DNA sequence: TGTGCCAGCAGTACCGCCGGGACTAGCGGAGAGACCCAGTACTTC. Its translation is CASSTAGTSGETQYF.

This sequence joins TRBV7-2 and TRBJ2-7; D remains ambiguous. Trimming removed 5 bases from V and 0 bases from J, with 8 bases in between. CDR3 length equals 13 residues. Germline CDR1 and CDR2: SGHTA and FQGNSA. CDR3 sequence reads: CASSPWSSYEQYF. CDR3 nucleotide sequence: TGTGCCAGCAGCCCCTGGTCCTCCTACGAGCAGTACTTC.

In this sample, this clone turned up a few times. The V gene is TRBV6-4, the J gene TRBJ1-5; TRBD1 agrees at 7 bases. With 8 bases clipped from V and 1 base from J, the junction kept 5 bases outside the gene matches. The germline V gene has CDR1 MRHNA and CDR2 SNTAGT. There are 14 residues in the CDR3. CDR3 sequence (DNA): TGTGCCAGCCCCAAACAGGGGAGCAATCAGCCCCAGCATTTT. It translates to CASPKQGSNQPQHF.

This chain joins TRBV11-2 and TRBJ2-3; D gene ambiguous. V was clipped by 3 bases and J by 6 bases, with 7 bases between them. Germline V lookup: CDR1 SGHAT, CDR2 FQNNGV. This CDR3 has 12 residues. DNA for the CDR3: TGTGCCAGCAGCTTGAGCGTCGATACGCAGTATTTT. Translating it yields CASSLSVDTQYF.

This chain joins TRBV4-3 and TRBJ2-5; 8 nucleotides align to TRBD2. The germline V gene has CDR1 LGHNA and CDR2 YSLEER. V lost 1 base to trimming and J lost 1 base; unmatched junction nucleotides: 2. The CDR3 is 15 residues long. This CDR3 is CASSQGLAGQETQYF. The CDR3 coding sequence is TGCGCCAGCAGCCAAGGTCTAGCGGGCCAAGAGACCCAGTACTTC.